Listed below are T cell receptor beta chains from one sample, sequenced in a study of PD-L1 blockade in urothelial cancer. The table came from immunoSEQ multiplex PCR; TCRdb's copy has only in-frame clones and leaves some out. The table lists 70,000 to 95,000 clones, approximately 88% of them singletons. The input for sequencing was PBMCs, taken around atezolizumab (anti-PD-L1) treatment. These receptor sequences come from a woman aged 80 or over with urothelial cancer. Each CDR3 is given with its conserved first and last residue. D genes are given only for firm matches. Part of the rows lack a size; the others show once, few, many or a class for expanded clones.

14 . TRBJ1-2 . TRBV7-9 TGTGCCAGCAGCTTCGCCCCTACAGGGCACGGCTACACCTTC CASSFAPTGHGYTF
14 . TRBJ1-1 . TRBV28 TGTGCCAGCAGTTTTGTAGGGGTTAACACTGAAGCTTTCTTT CASSFVGVNTEAFF
15 . TRBJ2-4 TRBD1 TRBV28 TGTGCCAGCAGTCCTCCCGGGACAGCTAAAAACATTCAGTACTTC CASSPPGTAKNIQYF
15 . TRBJ1-2 . TRBV30 TGTGCCTGGGAAGGAGCTAACAGGGAGTTTTATGGCTACACCTTC CAWEGANREFYGYTF
15 . TRBJ1-3 . TRBV6-1 TGTGCCAGCAGTGAAGTTATGGGAGGCGGAAACACCATATATTTT CASSEVMGGGNTIYF
13 . TRBJ1-5 TRBD1 TRBV19 TGTGCCAGTTGGACAGGCCGAGGCCAGCCCCAGCATTTT CASWTGRGQPQHF
16 . TRBJ2-4 TRBD1 TRBV5-6 TGTGCCAGCAGGGAACAGGGGGCGGGGGCCAAAAACATTCAGTACTTC CASREQGAGAKNIQYF
16 . TRBJ2-2 TRBD2 TRBV14 TGTGCCAGCAGCTGGACTAGCGGGAGGTCTAGCGGGGAGCTGTTTTTT CASSWTSGRSSGELFF
13 . TRBJ2-7 TRBD1 TRBV4-1 TGCGCCAGCAGCCAAGTGGGACAGGGAAAGCAGTACTTC CASSQVGQGKQYF
16 few TRBJ2-7 TRBD2 TRBV6-6 TGTGCCAGCAGTGGCTCCAACACTAGCGGGAGAGACGAGCAGTACTTC CASSGSNTSGRDEQYF
15 . TRBJ2-1 TRBD1 TRBV5-1 TGCGCCAGCAGCCTTACAGGGGTCGGGTACAATGAGCAGTTCTTC CASSLTGVGYNEQFF
16 . TRBJ1-1 . TRBV15 TGTGCCACCAGCAGAGATGGAGTTAATGTGAACACTGAAGCTTTCTTT CATSRDGVNVNTEAFF
15 . TRBJ2-3 . TRBV7-9 TGTGCCAGCAGCTTAGTGGGGGGGCCCACAGATACGCAGTATTTT CASSLVGGPTDTQYF
15 . TRBJ2-7 TRBD1 TRBV5-1 TGCGCCAGCGGAGCCAGGGGGCTACGAGAGGACGAGCAGTACTTC CASGARGLREDEQYF
14 . TRBJ2-7 . TRBV5-5 TGTGCCAGCAGCGGCGGGACGCCCTCCTACGAGCAGTACTTC CASSGGTPSYEQYF
15 few TRBJ1-1 TRBD1 TRBV5-1 TGCGCCAGCAGCTCCGCGACAGGGATGAACACTGAAGCTTTCTTT CASSSATGMNTEAFF
12 . TRBJ2-5 . TRBV5-1 TGCGCCAGCAGCTTGGAGAAGGGGCCCCAGTACTTC CASSLEKGPQYF
15 . TRBJ2-3 . TRBV5-1 TGCGCCAGCAGCTTGGGGAGGACAGGCACAGATACGCAGTATTTT CASSLGRTGTDTQYF
14 . TRBJ1-5 TRBD1 TRBV6-1 TGTGCCAGCAGTGAAGCCTCAGGGGGTCAGCCCCAGCATTTT CASSEASGGQPQHF
10 . TRBJ2-7 . TRBV20-1 TGCAGTGCGACTTCTTACGAGCAGTACTTC CSATSYEQYF
14 once TRBJ2-5 . TRBV9 TGTGCCAGCAGCGTACTAGCGTGGGGAGAGACCCAGTACTTC CASSVLAWGETQYF
14 . TRBJ2-1 TRBD2 TRBV5-6 TGTGCCAGCAGCACCGGACTAGCGGACAATGAGCAGTTCTTC CASSTGLADNEQFF
15 . TRBJ2-5 TRBD2 TRBV27 TGTGCCAGCAGTTCAGCGACTAGCGGGAGGGAGACCCAGTACTTC CASSSATSGRETQYF
16 . TRBJ1-1 TRBD1 TRBV5-6 TGTGCCAGCAGCGGGGGCGACAGGGGGAGGTGGACTGAAGCTTTCTTT CASSGGDRGRWTEAFF
15 . TRBJ2-1 TRBD1 TRBV19 TGTGCCAGTAGCAGTGACAGGGGGGCAATCGGTGAGCAGTTCTTC CASSSDRGAIGEQFF
12 . TRBJ1-4 . TRBV28 TGTGCCAGCAGTCCCCAACCGGTAGTCCTGTTTTTT CASSPQPVVLFF
21 . TRBJ2-7 TRBD2 TRBV4-2 TGTGCCAGCAGCCAAGAAGGACCACCCCTAGCGGGAGGGATCCTTCTCTACGAGCAGTACTTC CASSQEGPPLAGGILLYEQYF
15 . TRBJ2-7 . TRBV6-1 TGTGCCAGCAGATGGGGGGGGCTCCCCTCCTACGAGCAGTACTTC CASRWGGLPSYEQYF
15 . TRBJ2-1 TRBD1 TRBV2 TGTGCCAGCAGTCTACAGGGGAGCTCCTACAATGAGCAGTTCTTC CASSLQGSSYNEQFF
16 . TRBJ1-2 . TRBV6-1 TGTGCCAGCAGTGAAGACTATTTTACCAGGGTAGCCGGCTACACCTTC CASSEDYFTRVAGYTF
13 few TRBJ1-1 . TRBV27 TGTGCCAGCAGTCCCCCCGGGTGGAGTGAAGCTTTCTTT CASSPPGWSEAFF
13 . TRBJ1-2 TRBD1 TRBV19 TGTGCCAGTAGTATACAGGGGGACTATGGCTACACCTTC CASSIQGDYGYTF
15 . TRBJ2-2 TRBD2 TRBV27 TGTGCCAGCAGTTTTTTCGCGGGAGGCACCGGGGAGCTGTTTTTT CASSFFAGGTGELFF
13 . TRBJ1-1 TRBD1 TRBV7-2 TGTGCCAGCACCCCCAGGACAGGGGATGAAGCTTTCTTT CASTPRTGDEAFF
17 . TRBJ1-2 TRBD1 TRBV27 TGTGCCAGCAGTACCGGGCAGGGACAGAGTCCAAACTATGGCTACACCTTC CASSTGQGQSPNYGYTF
13 . TRBJ2-5 . TRBV9 TGTGCCAGCAGCGTGCACAGCCAAGAGACCCAGTACTTC CASSVHSQETQYF
16 . TRBJ2-2 TRBD2 TRBV19 TGTGCCAGTAGTATTGGACTAGCGGGAGTCACCGGGGAGCTGTTTTTT CASSIGLAGVTGELFF
13 . TRBJ2-1 . TRBV11-2 TGTGCCAGCAGCGGGGGACTTTACAATGAGCAGTTCTTC CASSGGLYNEQFF